The 8 T cell receptor beta chains below were found in one sample sequenced in a study of T-cell memory formation after mild COVID-19. MiXCR was run by TCRdb on the 5' RACE reads, yielding one entry per CDR3 protein. This sample yields under 650,000 distinct CDR3 sequences, of which roughly 18% are seen a single time; around 12% belongs to the top ten. The sequenced material came from PBMCs or a T cell subset sorted from them (not recorded which). These receptors were collected from an adult woman who had mild COVID-19 (a few samples of this study predate the infection). Cell type and time point are not known.

The V gene is TRBV27, the J gene TRBJ2-7; D possibly uses TRBD1 or TRBD2 (5 bases each). The V and J ends lost 5 bases and 2 bases respectively, with 16 bases between them. The CDR3 is made up of 15 amino acids. From germline, CDR1 is MNHEY and CDR2 SMNVEV (reference sequence). The CDR3 nucleotides are TGTGCCAGCAGTCAGACCGGGACGGACCCCTACGAGCAGTACTTC. This translates into CASSQTGTDPYEQYF.

This sequence joins TRBV29-1 and TRBJ2-3; D remains ambiguous. This CDR3 is 12 amino acids long. Germline V gene data show CDR1 as SQVTM and CDR2 as ANQGSEA. With 1 base removed from V and 2 bases from J, the gap between germline ends came to 4 bases. The CDR3 DNA follows: TGCAGCGTTGAAGGAGCCACAGATACGCAGTATTTT. It codes for CSVEGATDTQYF.

The sample holds many counts of this clonotype. The chain carries TRBV11-2 and TRBJ2-1; D may be TRBD1 or TRBD2 (5 bases each). CDR1 SGHAT and CDR2 FQNNGV come from the germline V gene. This CDR3 has 16 residues. The V end lost 5 bases, the J end lost 4 bases, and 18 bases lay between the germline ends. The CDR3 region is CASSHLWGFGYNEQFF. The CDR3 region has the DNA TGTGCCAGCAGCCACCTGTGGGGGTTCGGTTACAATGAGCAGTTCTTC.

The CDR3 loop is CASSLLIGSGHETQYF. The DNA for the CDR3 is TGTGCCAGCAGCTTACTTATCGGTAGTGGCCACGAGACCCAGTACTTC. V usage is TRBV7-8 and J usage is TRBJ2-5; D is unresolved. The germline gives CDR1 SGHVS, CDR2 FQNEAQ. The length of the CDR3 is 16 residues. Trimming pared 2 bases from V and 5 bases from J, leaving 18 bases between. Complete variable domain (other parts from reference TRBV7-8 and TRBJ2-5): GAGVSQSPRYKVAKRGQDVALRCDPISGHVSLFWYQQALGQGPEFLTYFQNEAQLDKSGLPSDRFFAERPEGSVSTLKIQRTQQEDSAVYLCASSLLIGSGHETQYFGPGTRLLVL.

The rearrangement links TRBV9 to TRBJ1-2, with D perhaps matching TRBD1 (5 bases). Germline values: CDR1 SGDLS, CDR2 YYNGEE. Trimming took 3 bases from V and 6 from J, leaving 18 bases between them. This CDR3 region has 15 residues. CDR3 nucleotide sequence: TGTGCCAGCAGCGCTACCGGGGCCTATGGCCATGGCTACACCTTC. This codes for CASSATGAYGHGYTF.

This clonotype was recorded a few times. The rearrangement joins TRBV24-1 to TRBJ1-6; no clear D. The V end lost 4 bases, the J end lost 10 bases, and 10 bases lay between the germline ends. The CDR3 spans 13 residues. CDR1 is KGHDR, CDR2 SFDVKD, per germline. This CDR3 reads CATSETGKSPLHF. CDR3 DNA sequence: TGTGCCACCAGTGAAACCGGGAAATCACCCCTCCACTTT.

The chain joins TRBV7-6 to TRBJ2-7, with D perhaps matching TRBD1 (6 bases). Germline V CDR1 and CDR2: SGHVS, FNYEAQ. The CDR3 is made up of 14 amino acids. Trimming cost V 2 bases and J 2 bases, with 10 bases left between them. CDR3 sequence: CASSLRGMTYEQYF. CDR3 nucleotides: TGTGCCAGCAGCTTAAGGGGGATGACCTACGAGCAGTACTTC.

V is TRBV7-8 and J is TRBJ2-4, with D perhaps TRBD2 (6 bases). The V gene's germline CDR1 is SGHVS and CDR2 FQNEAQ. The CDR3 runs 13 residues. The V end lost 4 bases, the J end lost 3 bases, and 7 bases lay between the germline ends. The CDR3 region has the DNA TGTGCCAGCAGCTCGGACTACAAAAACATTCAGTACTTC. Protein sequence: CASSSDYKNIQYF. Variable domain in full (rest from reference TRBV7-8 and TRBJ2-4): GAGVSQSPRYKVAKRGQDVALRCDPISGHVSLFWYQQALGQGPEFLTYFQNEAQLDKSGLPSDRFFAERPEGSVSTLKIQRTQQEDSAVYLCASSSDYKNIQYFGAGTRLSVL.